The next 3 T cell receptor beta chains were all read from a single sample in a study of shared T cell receptors in the human thymus. The data were produced by immunoSEQ multiplex PCR, yet TCRdb's version contains in-frame clones alone and is incomplete. Of 600,000 or so clones in the sample, 80% to 90% were seen once. The same specimen was also included in a second study, on human thymus T cells.

Sequencing used thymocytes. Source of these receptors: a boy under three years old with a congenital heart defect.

CDR3 bases: TGCGCCAGCAGCCAAGATTGGGGGACCCAAGCGGGGGTATGCGAGACCCAGTACTTC. Residues: CASSQDWGTQAGVCETQYF. This chain joins TRBV4-3 and TRBJ2-5; 8 positions agree with TRBD2. The CDR3 runs 19 residues. Germline-derived CDR1 and CDR2 are LGHNA and YSLEER. With V trimmed by 0 bases and J by 5 bases, 17 bases remained unmatched.

This chain connects TRBV30 to TRBJ1-1, with no clear D. CDR1 GTSNPN and CDR2 SVGIG come from the germline V gene (reference sequence). This CDR3 spans 14 amino acids. Trimming removed 2 bases at V and 4 bases at J, with 14 bases between. The CDR3 loop is CAWSPPPTSTEAFF. Here the CDR3 DNA reads TGTGCCTGGAGTCCCCCCCCTACCTCCACTGAAGCTTTCTTT.

The V call is TRBV5-1, the J call TRBJ2-1, with 14 bases lining up with TRBD2. After removal of 4 bases from V and 10 bases from J, the junction contained 10 bases not matched to a gene. Germline V gene sequence: CDR1 SGHRS, CDR2 YFSETQ. The CDR3 is 16 amino acids. The CDR3 bases are TGCGCCAGCAGCGAGAGACTAGCGGGGGGGCCGAGGGAGCAGTTCTTC. It specifies CASSERLAGGPREQFF.